The next 9 T cell receptor beta chains were all read from a single sample in a study of blood T cell repertoires in COVID-19. TCRdb's table, derived via immunoSEQ multiplex PCR, lists solely in-frame clones and lacks some. Here the sample spans about 220,000 clones, 85% being singletons. The sequencing sample was made of peripheral blood. These receptors were taken from a woman in her sixties or seventies with COVID-19, enrolled during active disease.

The rearrangement uses TRBV5-6 and TRBJ1-1; D might be TRBD1 (6 bases). CDR3 length: 14 amino acids. CDR1 and CDR2 from the germline V gene are SGHDT and YYEEEE. The V and J ends lost 3 bases and 1 base respectively, with 10 bases between them. CDR3 coding DNA: TGTGCCAGCAGCTCCCCACAGGGGAACACTGAAGCTTTCTTT. It is translated as CASSSPQGNTEAFF.

The chain has TRBV18 and TRBJ1-2, with TRBD1 as a possible D gene (6 bases). This CDR3 has 14 amino acids. Trimming removed 3 bases at V and 2 bases at J, with 10 bases between. CDR1 KGHSH and CDR2 LQKENI come from the germline V gene. The CDR3 DNA reads TGTGCCAGCTCACCGGACAGCCCAAACTATGGCTACACCTTC. Its translation is CASSPDSPNYGYTF.

This chain joins TRBV24-1 and TRBJ2-2; 9 nucleotides match TRBD1. V was clipped by 5 bases and J by 7 bases; unmatched bases: 13. The CDR3 runs 17 residues. CDR1 KGHDR and CDR2 SFDVKD come from the germline V gene. CDR3 residues: CATSGTATGGLHGELFF. The CDR3 DNA is TGTGCCACCAGTGGGACCGCGACAGGGGGTTTACACGGGGAGCTGTTTTTT.

In this sample, this clone turned up a few times. The CDR3: CASSQGGQAGNTIYF. The CDR3 DNA sequence: TGCGCCAGCAGCCAAGGTGGGCAAGCAGGAAACACCATATATTTT. V is TRBV4-3 and J is TRBJ1-3; D is undetermined. Looked up from germline, CDR1 is LGHNA and CDR2 is YSLEER. CDR3 size: 15 residues. Between the trimmed V and J ends, which lost 1 base and 4 bases, there was a span of 11 bases.

The chain carries TRBV4-2 and TRBJ1-4, with D hard to call. Trimming shortened V by 1 base and J by 8 bases, and 14 bases separated the two germline ends. Germline V gene lookup returns CDR1 LGHNA and CDR2 YNFKEQ. The CDR3 consists of 15 residues. In DNA form, the CDR3 reads TGTGCCAGCAGCCAAGTAGATCTTACCAACGAAAAACTGTTTTTT. Protein product: CASSQVDLTNEKLFF.

The chain joins TRBV18 to TRBJ2-3, with 10 bases lining up with TRBD2. Germline lookup yields CDR1 KGHSH and CDR2 LQKENI. With V trimmed by 3 bases and J by 4 bases, 4 bases remained unmatched. The length of the CDR3 is 15 residues. CDR3 nucleotides: TGTGCCAGCTCACCCCTAGCGGGAGAAGCAGATACGCAGTATTTT. Translated: CASSPLAGEADTQYF.

The genes are TRBV27 and TRBJ1-2; 10 bases fit TRBD1. V was clipped by 5 bases and J by 4 bases; unmatched bases: 4. The germline V gene has CDR1 MNHEY and CDR2 SMNVEV (reference sequence). The CDR3 has 14 amino acids. The CDR3 spells CASSPGQGSYGYTF. The CDR3 DNA sequence: TGTGCCAGCAGTCCGGGACAGGGGTCCTATGGCTACACCTTC.

The rearrangement links TRBV19 to TRBJ1-1; D remains ambiguous. The CDR3 runs to 14 residues. Trimming left V 6 bases short and J 5 bases short, with 16 bases between. Germline values: CDR1 LNHDA, CDR2 SQIVND (reference sequence). CDR3 in DNA: TGTGCCAGTAGGGCGACGGGCCGAGGGACTGAAGCTTTCTTT. Protein: CASRATGRGTEAFF.

The gene calls are TRBV7-3 and TRBJ1-2; D ambiguous. The CDR3 is 13 residues long. V was shortened by 5 bases and J by 0 bases, with 7 bases between the two germline ends. The germline CDR1 and CDR2 sequences are SGHTA and FQGTGA. As DNA, the CDR3 is TGTGCCAGCAGCCCCGAGCCTAACTATGGCTACACCTTC. It yields the protein CASSPEPNYGYTF.